This T cell receptor beta chain was observed in a study of cytomegalovirus exposure and HLA in healthy donors. Study-wide results and limits: Cytomegalovirus-associated TCR beta chains were listed, numbering 164.

PCR employed 60 Vbeta and 13 Jbeta primers. Only in-frame clones appear in the TCRdb table, and some are missing; sequencing was by immunoSEQ multiplex PCR. The sample carries more than 150,000 clones, around 80% recorded once. Notes on this clone: Its antigen is not known.

V shed 2 bases and J 4 bases; nucleotides not matched to a gene: 5. The CDR3 sequence is 16 residues long. CDR1 and CDR2 (germline): SEHNR, FQNEAQ (reference sequence). This rearrangement joins TRBV7-9 to TRBJ2-6; TRBD1 agrees at 7 bases. Input material: PBMCs. This TCR derives from a man younger than 35 in good health and CMV-seronegative. The CDR3 region is CASSLPGGTGANVLTF. The DNA for the CDR3 is TGTGCCAGCAGCTTACCAGGGGGTACCGGGGCCAACGTCCTGACTTTC.